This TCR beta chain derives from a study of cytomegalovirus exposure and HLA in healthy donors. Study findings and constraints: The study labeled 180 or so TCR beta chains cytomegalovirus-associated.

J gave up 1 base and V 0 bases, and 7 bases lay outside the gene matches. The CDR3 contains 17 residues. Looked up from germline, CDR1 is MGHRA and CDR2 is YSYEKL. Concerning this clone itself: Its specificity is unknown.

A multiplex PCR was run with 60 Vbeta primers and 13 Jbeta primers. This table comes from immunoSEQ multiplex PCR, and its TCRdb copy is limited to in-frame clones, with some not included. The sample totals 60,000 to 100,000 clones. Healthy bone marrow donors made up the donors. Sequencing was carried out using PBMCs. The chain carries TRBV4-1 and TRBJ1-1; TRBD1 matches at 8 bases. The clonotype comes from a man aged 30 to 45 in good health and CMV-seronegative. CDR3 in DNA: TGCGCCAGCAGCCAAGAATCCCCAGGGGGCGCGAACACTGAAGCTTTCTTT. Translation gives CASSQESPGGANTEAFF.